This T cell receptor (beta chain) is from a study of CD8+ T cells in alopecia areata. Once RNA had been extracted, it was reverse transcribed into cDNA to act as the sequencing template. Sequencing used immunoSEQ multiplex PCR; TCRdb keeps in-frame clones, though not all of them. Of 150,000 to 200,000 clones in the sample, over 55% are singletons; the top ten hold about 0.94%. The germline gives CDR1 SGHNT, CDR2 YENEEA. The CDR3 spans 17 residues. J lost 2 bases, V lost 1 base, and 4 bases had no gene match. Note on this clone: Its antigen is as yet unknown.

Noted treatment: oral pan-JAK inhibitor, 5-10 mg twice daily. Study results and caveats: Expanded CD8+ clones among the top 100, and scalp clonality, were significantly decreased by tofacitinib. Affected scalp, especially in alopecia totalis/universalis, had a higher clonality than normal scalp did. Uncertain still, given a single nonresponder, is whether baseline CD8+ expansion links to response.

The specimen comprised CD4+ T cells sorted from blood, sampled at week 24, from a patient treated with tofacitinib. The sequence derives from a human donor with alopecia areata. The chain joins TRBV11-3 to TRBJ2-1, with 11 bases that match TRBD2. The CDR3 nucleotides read TGTGCCAGCAGCTTAGTTAGCGGGGGGGCCGCCTACAATGAGCAGTTCTTC. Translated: CASSLVSGGAAYNEQFF.